The clone carrying this T cell receptor (beta chain) was picked up many times. Antigen unknown. This sample was taken from a study of CD8 T cells in ankylosing spondylitis. Findings and limits, study-wide: A TCR beta motif of about eight highly homologous variants appeared characteristic of ankylosing spondylitis blood.

The CDR3 extends over 16 amino acids. Germline CDR1 reads MGHRA; CDR2 reads YSYEKL. With V trimmed by 7 bases and J by 9 bases, 17 bases remained unmatched. TCRdb used MiXCR to reprocess the 5' RACE reads, holding one entry per CDR3 protein. Among more than 300,000 distinct CDR3 sequences, less than 9.5% were seen once, and the ten largest hold 13% to 15%. Sequencing was done on a sample of blood, either unsorted or a sorted T cell fraction (not recorded which). This receptor was identified in a male donor with ankylosing spondylitis. The rearrangement joins TRBV4-1 to TRBJ2-1; the match to TRBD2 covers 8 bases. CDR3 sequence: CASIPKPAGGLGEQFF. In nucleotides, the CDR3 is TGCGCCAGCATCCCAAAGCCTGCGGGAGGCTTAGGTGAGCAGTTCTTC.